One and the same sample provided the 4 T cell receptor beta chains below, sequenced in a study of beta chain features in type 1 diabetes. Their recognized antigens are unknown. Study-level findings and limits: Type 1 diabetes patients showed a moderate but significant shortening of TCRB CDR3s in all four CD4+ subsets.

All of the isolated RNA was reverse transcribed, so expressed TCRB transcripts were sequenced. TCRdb's table, derived via immunoSEQ multiplex PCR, lists solely in-frame clones and lacks some. The table records 20,000 to 25,000 clones, over 65% of them present only once. The material sequenced was stem cell memory CD4+ T cells from blood. The receptor set was obtained from a woman in her forties with type 1 diabetes.

V and J are TRBV5-1 and TRBJ2-6; 8 nucleotides align to TRBD1. CDR3 size: 17 residues. Germline V gives CDR1 SGHRS, CDR2 YFSETQ. V dropped 4 bases and J dropped 2; count of bases not matched to a gene: 8. This CDR3 is CASSRQGSITGANVLTF. For the CDR3, the DNA is TGCGCCAGCAGCCGACAGGGGTCAATAACTGGGGCCAACGTCCTGACTTTC.

The chain uses TRBV9 and TRBJ2-3; perhaps TRBD1 as D (5 bases). The V and J ends lost 3 bases and 7 bases respectively, with 18 bases between them. Germline V gives CDR1 SGDLS, CDR2 YYNGEE. This CDR3 contains 15 residues. CDR3 bases: TGTGCCAGCAGCGCGAACGTAGGGGCTTTAAATACGCAGTATTTT. This encodes CASSANVGALNTQYF.

As DNA, the CDR3 is TGTGCCATCAGTGAGCCCCGTCGGTCCAAAAACATTCAGTACTTC. Amino acid sequence: CAISEPRRSKNIQYF. V and J are TRBV10-3 and TRBJ2-4; D remains ambiguous. Trimming took 2 bases from V and 2 from J, leaving 10 bases between them. Looked up from germline, CDR1 is ENHRY and CDR2 is SYGVKD. The CDR3 extends over 15 amino acids.

The genes are TRBV6-4 and TRBJ2-7, with 7 bases identical to TRBD2. Germline lookup yields CDR1 MRHNA and CDR2 SNTAGT. The CDR3 is 13 amino acids. The ends lost 3 bases at V and 6 bases at J; junction bases unmatched: 5. The CDR3 nucleotides read TGTGCCAGCAGTGAAGGGGCTAGCGGCGAGCAGTACTTC. Its protein is CASSEGASGEQYF.